One and the same sample provided the 22 T cell receptor beta chains below, sequenced in a study of CD8 T cell repertoires and HIV-1 epitope variants. Their specific antigens are unknown. This table comes from immunoSEQ multiplex PCR, and its TCRdb copy is limited to in-frame clones, with some not included. The sample shows over 5,000 clones, about 61% of them seen only once. The sample taken for sequencing was cultured CD8+ T cells derived from PBMCs. Every receptor here comes from a male donor with HIV.

The rearrangement uses TRBV5-1 and TRBJ2-7; 9 bases align to TRBD1. The CDR3 has 15 residues. With 2 bases clipped from V and 7 bases from J, the junction kept 10 bases outside the gene matches. Germline V gene sequence: CDR1 SGHRS, CDR2 YFSETQ. This CDR3 is CASSFKQGALEEQYF. CDR3 nucleotides: TGCGCCAGCAGCTTTAAACAGGGGGCATTGGAGGAGCAGTACTTC.

The chain carries TRBV10-2 and TRBJ2-7; D is perhaps TRBD1 or TRBD2 (5 bases each). CDR1 is WSHSY and CDR2 is SAAADI in the germline V gene. Trimming cost V 2 bases and J 0 bases, with 5 bases left between them. The CDR3 loop spans 13 amino acids. The CDR3 here is CASSEGGSYEQYF. CDR3 DNA: TGCGCCAGCAGTGAGGGGGGCTCCTACGAGCAGTACTTC.

The chain links TRBV28 to TRBJ1-4, with D possibly matching TRBD1 (6 bases). Germline V gene sequence: CDR1 MDHEN, CDR2 SYDVKM. With 6 bases removed from V and 8 bases from J, the gap between germline ends came to 13 bases. CDR3 length equals 13 residues. The CDR3 sequence is CASSPSGGEKLFF. The DNA of the CDR3 is TGTGCCAGCAGCCCTTCCGGGGGCGAAAAACTGTTTTTT.

The J gene is TRBJ2-1, the V gene TRBV7-6; D ambiguous. The CDR3 contains 12 residues. V lost 5 bases and J lost 10, with 12 bases in between. Germline V lookup: CDR1 SGHVS, CDR2 FNYEAQ. CDR3 bases: TGTGCCAGCAGCCTCGACGCAGGCGAGCAGTTCTTC. Amino acids: CASSLDAGEQFF. Complete variable domain (other parts from reference TRBV7-6 and TRBJ2-1): GAGVSQSPRYKVTKRGQDVALRCDPISGHVSLYWYRQALGQGPEFLTYFNYEAQQDKSGLPNDRFSAERPEGSISTLTIQRTEQRDSAMYRCASSLDAGEQFFGPGTRLTVL.

The genes are TRBV5-6 and TRBJ2-7; D could derive from TRBD1 or TRBD2 (7 bases each). Trimming removed 2 bases at V and 5 bases at J, with 17 bases between. From germline, CDR1 is SGHDT and CDR2 YYEEEE. This CDR3 comprises 15 residues. The DNA for the CDR3 is TGTGCCAGCAGCTTCGACAGGGAGGGGTGGGACGAGCAGTACTTC. It specifies CASSFDREGWDEQYF.

This clone was counted between two and nine times. V and J are TRBV2 and TRBJ2-7; 10 nucleotides align to TRBD2. The CDR3 covers 15 residues. Germline trimming cut 5 bases from V and 4 bases from J; bases unmatched to any gene: 8. Per the germline V gene, CDR1 is SNHLY and CDR2 is FYNNEI. CDR3 residues: CASSSLAGEKYEQYF. CDR3 DNA sequence: TGTGCCAGCAGTTCTCTAGCGGGAGAGAAATACGAGCAGTACTTC.

V and J are TRBV5-5 and TRBJ2-7, with D perhaps matching TRBD1 or TRBD2 (5 bases each). With 4 bases removed from V and 5 bases from J, the gap between germline ends came to 16 bases. Germline lookup yields CDR1 SGHKS and CDR2 YYEKEE (reference sequence). This CDR3 spans 14 amino acids. CDR3 nucleotides: TGTGCCAGCAGCCCTACAGGCGGGCGGGACGAGCAGTACTTC. Protein product: CASSPTGGRDEQYF.

The chain recombines TRBV29-1 with TRBJ1-3, with 7 bases matching TRBD1. The V gene end was trimmed by 7 bases and the J gene end by 0 bases; junction bases not matched to a gene: 6. CDR3 size: 14 residues. Germline V gene sequence: CDR1 SQVTM, CDR2 ANQGSEA. CDR3 protein: CSAVTGTSGNTIYF. The CDR3 DNA is TGCAGCGCCGTGACAGGGACCTCTGGAAACACCATATATTTT.

The genes are TRBV5-1 and TRBJ2-7; the match to TRBD2 covers 7 bases. The V and J ends lost 4 bases and 0 bases, in that order; junction bases with no gene match: 10. The CDR3 sequence is 16 residues long. CDR1 and CDR2 (germline): SGHRS, YFSETQ. The CDR3 is CASSGDWGGSSYEQYF. The CDR3 nucleotides are TGCGCCAGCAGCGGGGATTGGGGGGGAAGCTCCTACGAGCAGTACTTC.

This clone was picked up one time. The chain is built from TRBV29-1 and TRBJ2-1, with D possibly being TRBD1 or TRBD2 (7 bases each). In germline, CDR1 is SQVTM, CDR2 ANQGSEA. Trimming took off 4 bases at V and 5 bases at J, with 21 bases between the two ends. The CDR3 has 16 amino acids. CDR3 sequence: CSVGERQGGGNNEQFF. Written as DNA, the CDR3 is TGCAGCGTTGGGGAGAGACAGGGAGGGGGAAACAATGAGCAGTTCTTC.

The chain recombines TRBV2 with TRBJ2-7; 7 bases match TRBD1. The CDR3 is made up of 14 amino acids. Germline V gives CDR1 SNHLY, CDR2 FYNNEI. After removal of 4 bases from V and 3 bases from J, the junction contained 6 bases not matched to a gene. The chain's CDR3 is CASSGHTGDYEQYF. The CDR3, as DNA: TGTGCCAGCAGTGGCCATACAGGGGACTACGAGCAGTACTTC.

The V and J genes are TRBV7-9 and TRBJ1-6; no reliable D call. Trimming left V 1 base short and J 7 bases short, with 8 bases between. Per the germline V gene, CDR1 is SEHNR and CDR2 is FQNEAQ (reference sequence). The CDR3 is 14 residues long. CDR3 nucleotide sequence: TGTGCCAGCAGCTTAGTAGGCAAGAATTCACCCCTCCACTTT. Translation gives CASSLVGKNSPLHF.

The J gene is TRBJ2-7, the V gene TRBV2; TRBD2 aligns across 8 bases. This CDR3 comprises 14 residues. The germline V gene encodes CDR1 SNHLY and CDR2 FYNNEI. After removal of 6 bases from V and 4 bases from J, the junction contained 8 bases not matched to a gene. The CDR3 here is CASSRGGFGYEQYF. CDR3 nucleotide sequence: TGTGCCAGCAGCCGGGGGGGGTTTGGTTACGAGCAGTACTTC.

The gene calls are TRBV7-8 and TRBJ1-1; 10 bases are shared with TRBD1. Germline V gene data show CDR1 as SGHVS and CDR2 as FQNEAQ. The CDR3 has 16 amino acids. The V segment lost 4 bases and the J segment 3 bases; nucleotides outside the gene matches: 8. In DNA, the CDR3 is TGTGCCAGCAGCTCCTGGGACAGGGGTCGGGACACTGAAGCTTTCTTT. Protein sequence: CASSSWDRGRDTEAFF. The variable domain in full, completed from reference TRBV7-8 and TRBJ1-1, reads GAGVSQSPRYKVAKRGQDVALRCDPISGHVSLFWYQQALGQGPEFLTYFQNEAQLDKSGLPSDRFFAERPEGSVSTLKIQRTQQEDSAVYLCASSSWDRGRDTEAFFGQGTRLTVV.

This clone occurred a few times. V gene TRBV5-1 combines with J gene TRBJ1-1; maybe TRBD1 (6 bases). CDR3 length equals 14 residues. Germline CDR1 reads SGHRS; CDR2 reads YFSETQ. The V end lost 1 base, the J end lost 7 bases, and 14 bases lay between the germline ends. As DNA, the CDR3 is TGCGCCAGCAGCTTGAACAGGGAGGCCCTTGAAGCTTTCTTT. Amino acid sequence: CASSLNREALEAFF.

J is TRBJ1-2 and V is TRBV5-4, with D perhaps matching TRBD1 (5 bases). V was trimmed by 5 bases and J by 3 bases, leaving 17 bases between them. The V gene's germline CDR1 is SGHNT and CDR2 YYREEE (reference sequence). The CDR3 has 15 amino acids. The CDR3 nucleotides are TGTGCCAGCAGTCCTGAGGGGAAACTTGACTATGGCTACACCTTC. This encodes CASSPEGKLDYGYTF.

This clone was counted only a few times. V usage is TRBV19 and J usage is TRBJ2-7, with 10 bases aligning to TRBD1. Trimming took 3 bases from V and 0 from J; bases not matched to a gene: 14. The CDR3 covers 19 residues. CDR1 is LNHDA and CDR2 is SQIVND in the germline V gene (reference sequence). This chain's CDR3 is CASSIGTGVSGGLSYEQYF. DNA of the CDR3: TGTGCCAGTAGTATTGGGACAGGGGTATCGGGGGGCCTCTCCTACGAGCAGTACTTC.

The chain links TRBV11-2 to TRBJ1-3, with 7 bases that match TRBD1. Trimming took 7 bases from V and 0 from J; bases not matched to a gene: 9. Germline CDR1 SGHAT, CDR2 FQNNGV. The length of the CDR3 is 16 residues. The CDR3 protein is CASTDRQGSSGNTIYF. In DNA form, the CDR3 reads TGTGCCAGCACCGATAGACAGGGATCCTCTGGAAACACCATATATTTT.

In nucleotides, the CDR3 is TGCGCCAGCAGCCTGGATCCGAGGGCGGAGACCCAGTACTTC. It codes for CASSLDPRAETQYF. The V call is TRBV4-3, the J call TRBJ2-5; a weak D match, TRBD2 (5 bases). In germline, CDR1 is LGHNA, CDR2 YSLEER. V lost 4 bases to trimming and J lost 5 bases, with 14 bases between them. The CDR3 runs 14 residues.

The chain joins TRBV6-4 to TRBJ1-2, with 8 bases that match TRBD1. V dropped 1 base and J dropped 1; count of bases not matched to a gene: 5. This CDR3 is built from 16 residues. CDR1 is MRHNA, CDR2 SNTAGT, per germline. The DNA for the CDR3 is TGTGCCAGCAGTGACTGGGCAGGGGGCGATAACTATGGCTACACCTTC. This translates into CASSDWAGGDNYGYTF.

The chain links TRBV11-2 to TRBJ2-5, with 9 bases identical to TRBD2. The ends lost 5 bases at V and 0 bases at J; junction bases unmatched: 7. The CDR3 is made up of 16 amino acids. Germline CDR1 is SGHAT and CDR2 is FQNNGV. The CDR3 loop is CASSESGGLYQETQYF. Written as DNA, the CDR3 is TGTGCCAGCAGCGAAAGCGGGGGGCTGTACCAAGAGACCCAGTACTTC.

This clone was observed a few times. The chain combines TRBV2 with TRBJ2-7; tentative D call: TRBD1 (5 bases). V was shortened by 7 bases and J by 3 bases, with 13 bases between the two germline ends. Germline lookup yields CDR1 SNHLY and CDR2 FYNNEI. This CDR3 region has 13 residues. This CDR3 is CASNPTDIYEQYF. The CDR3 coding sequence is TGTGCCAGCAACCCGACAGATATCTACGAGCAGTACTTC. Complete variable domain (other parts from reference TRBV2 and TRBJ2-7): EPEVTQTPSHQVTQMGQEVILRCVPISNHLYFYWYRQILGQKVEFLVSFYNNEISEKSEIFDDQFSVERPDGSNFTLKIRSTKLEDSAMYFCASNPTDIYEQYFGPGTRLTVT.